These 25 T cell receptor beta chains were all obtained from the same sample, sequenced in a study of CD8+CD57+ T cells in acquired aplastic anemia. The TCR beta profiling, which covered VDJ combination and CDR3 sequence, was carried out using genomic DNA as the template. TCRdb analysed the reads with MiXCR anew, one entry per CDR3 protein. Altogether approximately 81,000 distinct CDR3 sequences are present, over 35% being singletons, with the ten largest covering over 50%. Specimen: sorted CD4+, CD8+, or CD8+CD57+ T cells (not recorded which) from PBMCs. The receptors shown here come from a human donor in good health, serving as a control.

This clonotype was seen at least ten times. The chain uses TRBV20-1 and TRBJ2-1, with 10 nucleotides matching TRBD2. The CDR3 loop spans 15 amino acids. Trimming at V came to 3 bases and at J to 7 bases, leaving 9 bases not matched to a gene. Looked up from germline, CDR1 is DFQATT and CDR2 is SNEGSKA (reference sequence). CDR3: CSARALAGGSNEQFF. The DNA for the CDR3 is TGCAGTGCTAGGGCCTTAGCGGGGGGTTCGAATGAGCAGTTCTTC.

The chain joins TRBV25-1 to TRBJ2-7; D is undetermined. Between the trimmed V and J ends, which lost 4 bases and 0 bases, there was a span of 10 bases. CDR1 is MGHDK and CDR2 is SYGVNS in the germline V gene. The CDR3 spans 14 residues. CDR3 protein: CASSGLESSYEQYF. In nucleotides, the CDR3 is TGTGCCAGCAGTGGATTGGAAAGCTCCTACGAGCAGTACTTC.

V is TRBV2 and J is TRBJ2-1; possibly TRBD1 for D (5 bases). This CDR3 region has 15 residues. V shed 5 bases and J shed 5 bases, with 16 bases lying between them. The germline V gene encodes CDR1 SNHLY and CDR2 FYNNEI. This chain's CDR3 is CASSWGGISHNEQFF. CDR3 in DNA: TGTGCCAGCAGTTGGGGCGGAATTTCCCACAATGAGCAGTTCTTC.

This clonotype was picked up a small number of times. A read error may be the cause here, since a much bigger clone is one base away. The gene calls are TRBV6-5 and TRBJ2-7; TRBD1 matches 7 bases. V shed 5 bases, J shed 7 bases, and the junction held 14 bases outside the gene matches. The CDR3 covers 15 residues. CDR1 and CDR2 (germline): MNHEY, SVGAGI. CDR3 DNA sequence: TGTGCCAGCAGTCACCCCGGACAGGACAGTTGGGAGCAGTACTTC. As protein: CASSHPGQDSWEQYF.

The chain joins TRBV7-8 to TRBJ2-5; D is tentatively TRBD1 or TRBD2 (6 bases each). With 2 bases removed from V and 4 bases from J, the gap between germline ends came to 11 bases. Looked up from germline, CDR1 is SGHVS and CDR2 is FQNEAQ. The length of the CDR3 is 14 residues. The CDR3 DNA reads TGTGCCAGCAGCTTACGGGGGCCGGGAGAGACCCAGTACTTC. This codes for CASSLRGPGETQYF.

This clonotype was recorded many times. The V and J genes are TRBV7-8 and TRBJ1-2; 11 bases agree with TRBD1. CDR1 and CDR2 from the germline V gene are SGHVS and FQNEAQ. V lost 4 bases and J lost 8; bases outside the gene matches: 6. CDR3 size: 14 residues. The CDR3 nucleotides read TGTGCCAGCAGCTCACGGACAGGGGGCGGAGGCTACACCTTC. This translates into CASSSRTGGGGYTF.

This clonotype was seen repeatedly, ten times or more. The V and J genes are TRBV15 and TRBJ1-5; D gene uncertain. Trimming cost V 1 base and J 6 bases, with 7 bases left between them. This CDR3 contains 13 residues. In germline, CDR1 is LNHNV, CDR2 YYDKDF (reference sequence). In DNA form, the CDR3 reads TGTGCCACCAGCAGAGGGGGTGGTCAGCCCCAGCATTTT. Its translation: CATSRGGGQPQHF.

The chain is built from TRBV20-1 and TRBJ2-3; a weak D match, TRBD2 (5 bases). The length of the CDR3 is 11 residues. The V end was cut by 4 bases, the J end by 6 bases, with 8 bases between. Per germline, CDR1 DFQATT and CDR2 SNEGSKA (reference sequence). In DNA, the CDR3 is TGCAGTGCTACCACTAGGGATACGCAGTATTTT. Its translation is CSATTRDTQYF.

This clonotype was observed at least ten times. The J gene is TRBJ2-7, the V gene TRBV7-9; 8 bases map to TRBD1. The CDR3 runs 14 residues. The V gene's germline CDR1 is SEHNR and CDR2 FQNEAQ (reference sequence). The V segment lost 2 bases and the J segment 4 bases; nucleotides outside the gene matches: 4. CDR3 region: CASSLPGQVYEQYF. In nucleotides, the CDR3 is TGTGCCAGCAGCTTACCGGGACAGGTATACGAGCAGTACTTC.

This chain connects TRBV24-1 to TRBJ2-1; 10 nucleotides align to TRBD2. The CDR3 is 15 residues long. CDR1 and CDR2 from the germline V gene are KGHDR and SFDVKD. Germline trimming cut 7 bases from V and 8 bases from J; bases unmatched to any gene: 10. CDR3 nucleotide sequence: TGTGCCACCAGGGGGTTACTAGCGGGGACCGATGAGCAGTTCTTC. Translation: CATRGLLAGTDEQFF.

This chain connects TRBV4-2 to TRBJ2-2, with 9 bases fitting TRBD1. The CDR3 runs to 16 residues. Per the germline V gene, CDR1 is LGHNA and CDR2 is YNFKEQ. V shed 0 bases, J shed 5 bases, and the junction held 4 bases outside the gene matches. CDR3 region: CASSQDAGTGTGELFF. DNA of the CDR3: TGTGCCAGCAGCCAAGATGCCGGGACAGGGACCGGGGAGCTGTTTTTT.

The CDR3 DNA sequence: TGCAGTGCTAGGTTACTAGCGGGGGACAATGAGCAGTTCTTC. Amino acid sequence: CSARLLAGDNEQFF. The V and J genes are TRBV20-1 and TRBJ2-1; 11 bases line up with TRBD2. In germline, CDR1 is DFQATT, CDR2 SNEGSKA (reference sequence). The CDR3 consists of 14 residues. J lost 5 bases, V lost 3 bases, and 3 bases had no gene match.

Points on this clonotype: This may come from a read error, since a much larger clone is one base off. The V gene is TRBV13, the J gene TRBJ1-4; D not resolved. Trimming took off 5 bases at V and 11 bases at J, with 12 bases between the two ends. Germline CDR1 is PRHDT and CDR2 is FYEKMQ (reference sequence). The CDR3 contains 12 residues. The CDR3 DNA follows: TGTGCCAGCAGCGAACAGACGGGGAAACTGTTTTTT. This codes for CASSEQTGKLFF.

This clonotype was observed a handful of times. The chain has TRBV29-1 and TRBJ2-7, with 7 bases fitting TRBD1. J gave up 2 bases and V 1 base, and 5 bases lay outside the gene matches. Germline V gene sequence: CDR1 SQVTM, CDR2 ANQGSEA. The CDR3 loop spans 14 amino acids. The CDR3 spells CSVEGTGFPYEQYF. DNA of the CDR3: TGCAGCGTTGAAGGGACAGGATTCCCCTACGAGCAGTACTTC.

This clonotype appeared a few times. The rearrangement uses TRBV6-2 or TRBV6-3 and TRBJ2-7; D is possibly TRBD1 (5 bases). V gave up 6 bases and J gave up 3 bases, with 18 bases separating them. The germline gives CDR1 MNHEY, CDR2 SVGEGT. The CDR3 covers 15 residues. The CDR3 spells CASSQDAGPIYEQYV. The CDR3 DNA sequence: TGTGCCAGCAGCCAAGACGCAGGGCCCATCTACGAGCAGTACGTC.

The J gene is TRBJ1-5, the V gene TRBV20-1; 8 positions match TRBD1. The CDR3 contains 13 residues. Germline V gene data show CDR1 as DFQATT and CDR2 as SNEGSKA (reference sequence). With V trimmed by 3 bases and J by 2 bases, 0 bases remained unmatched. For the CDR3, the DNA is TGCAGTGCTAGGACAGGGGGCAATCAGCCCCAGCATTTT. Its protein is CSARTGGNQPQHF.

Ten or more counts support this clonotype. V and J are TRBV10-1 and TRBJ1-2; weak D call: TRBD1 (6 bases). Looked up from germline, CDR1 is WNHNN and CDR2 is SYGVQD (reference sequence). V was clipped by 4 bases and J by 6 bases, with 12 bases between them. The length of the CDR3 is 13 residues. The CDR3 here is CASSGPQGNGYTF. CDR3 DNA sequence: TGCGCCAGCAGTGGACCGCAGGGGAATGGCTACACCTTC.

This clonotype was picked up many times. The chain employs TRBV10-2 and TRBJ1-4; 9 bases match TRBD1. The V gene end was trimmed by 10 bases and the J gene end by 8 bases; junction bases not matched to a gene: 26. Germline CDR1 and CDR2: WSHSY and SAAADI. CDR3 length: 19 amino acids. CDR3 coding DNA: TGCGCCACCACCGCTCTTTTTGGGACAGGGAGCCTGGCCGCAGAAAAACTGTTTTTT. Encoded protein: CATTALFGTGSLAAEKLFF.

This clonotype turned up a few times. This chain joins TRBV6-1 and TRBJ1-1; the D is unclear. The CDR3 covers 13 residues. Per germline, CDR1 MNHNS and CDR2 SASEGT. V was pared by 6 bases and J by 6 bases, with 14 bases between. As DNA, the CDR3 is TGTGCCAGCAGAGGAGGGTTTGGGCCTGAAGCTTTCTTT. Its protein product is CASRGGFGPEAFF.

Concerning this clonotype itself: This may stem from a read error, because a much larger clone lies one nucleotide away. The chain couples TRBV27 to TRBJ1-6; no firm D call. This CDR3 region has 15 residues. From germline, CDR1 is MNHEY and CDR2 SMNVEV (reference sequence). In DNA form, the CDR3 reads TGTGCCGGCAGTTTGGCGGGCCTCGGGAGTTCACCCCTCCACTTT. This translates into CAGSLAGLGSSPLHF.

The rearrangement joins TRBV2 to TRBJ2-5; 8 bases align to TRBD1. Germline trimming cut 5 bases from V and 4 bases from J; bases unmatched to any gene: 3. The CDR3 is 13 amino acids. CDR1 SNHLY and CDR2 FYNNEI come from the germline V gene. The CDR3 reads CASSNGQGETQYF. The CDR3, as DNA: TGTGCCAGCAGTAATGGACAGGGAGAGACCCAGTACTTC.

This clonotype has just one count. The junction departs from the called germline gene at one end, perhaps through a read error. The chain has TRBV30 and TRBJ1-5; unclear D gene. This CDR3 region has 16 residues. Germline values: CDR1 GTSNPN, CDR2 SVGIG (reference sequence). The CDR3 reads CAWSGGEGNSSQPQHF. DNA for the CDR3: TGTGCCTGGAGTGGGGGTGAGGGAAATAGCAGTCAGCCCCAGCATTTT.

This clonotype was picked up a small number of times. The chain joins TRBV2 to TRBJ1-3; D uncertain. V was clipped by 7 bases and J by 2 bases, with 9 bases between them. This CDR3 is 13 amino acids long. The germline gives CDR1 SNHLY, CDR2 FYNNEI. CDR3 region: CASNSEPGNTIYF. CDR3 bases: TGTGCCAGCAACAGTGAACCTGGAAACACCATATATTTT.

This clonotype has a handful of counts. Just one base apart from a much larger clone, this may be a read error. The V gene is TRBV24-1, the J gene TRBJ2-7, with TRBD1 identical over 10 bases. The V gene end was trimmed by 4 bases and the J gene end by 7 bases; junction bases not matched to a gene: 21. This CDR3 is built from 19 residues. CDR1 and CDR2 from the germline V gene are KGHDR and SFDVKD. DNA for the CDR3: TGTGCCACCAGTGACACGACAGGGGGCTGGGGTGGGTCCTACAATGAGCAGTACTTC. It specifies CATSDTTGGWGGSYNEQYF.

This chain links TRBV4-1 with TRBJ2-7, with 8 bases matching TRBD1. V shed 1 base, J shed 4 bases, and the junction held 3 bases outside the gene matches. The CDR3 loop spans 14 amino acids. CDR1 and CDR2 from the germline V gene are MGHRA and YSYEKL. Here the CDR3 reads CASSQGTGLYEQYF. The CDR3 region has the DNA TGCGCCAGCAGCCAAGGGACAGGGCTGTACGAGCAGTACTTC.